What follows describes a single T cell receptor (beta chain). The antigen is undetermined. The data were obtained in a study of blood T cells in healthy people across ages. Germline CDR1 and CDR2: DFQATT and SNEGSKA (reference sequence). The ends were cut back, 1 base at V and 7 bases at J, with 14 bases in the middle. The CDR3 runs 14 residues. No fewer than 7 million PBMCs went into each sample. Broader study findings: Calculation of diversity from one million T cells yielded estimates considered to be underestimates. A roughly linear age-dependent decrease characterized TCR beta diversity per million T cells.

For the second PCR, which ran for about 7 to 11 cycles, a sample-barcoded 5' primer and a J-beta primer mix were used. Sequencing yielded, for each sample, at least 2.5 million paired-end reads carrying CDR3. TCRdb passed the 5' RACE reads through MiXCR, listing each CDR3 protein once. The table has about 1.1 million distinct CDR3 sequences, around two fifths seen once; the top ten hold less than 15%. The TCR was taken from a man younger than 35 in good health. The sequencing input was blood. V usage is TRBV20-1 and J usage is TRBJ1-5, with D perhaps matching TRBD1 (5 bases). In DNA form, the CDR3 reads TGCAGTGCTAGAGGGGGGGTGGGGGAACAGCCCCAGCATTTT. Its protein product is CSARGGVGEQPQHF.